The 32 T cell receptor beta chains listed next were all sequenced from one sample in a study of OX40 agonist ivuxolimab in advanced cancers. Method: immunoSEQ multiplex PCR; TCRdb's copy keeps in-frame clones and lacks some. The sample consists of some 80,000 clones, roughly 90% of them appearing once. Sequenced material: CD4+ or CD8+ T cells sorted from blood, taken in a trial of the OX40 agonist ivuxolimab. The receptors were gathered from an adult with an advanced solid tumor such as melanoma, head and neck, liver or kidney cancer.

CDR3 sequence reads: CASTKTGDQETQYF. The CDR3 DNA follows: TGTGCCAGCACCAAGACTGGAGACCAAGAGACCCAGTACTTC. The chain combines TRBV5-8 with TRBJ2-5; D not certain. Per germline, CDR1 SGHTS and CDR2 YDEGEE. The CDR3 has 14 amino acids. The ends were cut back, 6 bases at V and 0 bases at J, with 12 bases in the middle.

The rearrangement uses TRBV15 and TRBJ2-1; TRBD1 agrees at 8 bases. This CDR3 has 16 residues. The germline V gene encodes CDR1 LNHNV and CDR2 YYDKDF (reference sequence). J was trimmed by 0 bases and V by 3 bases; bases with no gene match: 4. The CDR3 region has the DNA TGTGCCACCAGCAGGGGAGACAGGGGCTCCTACAATGAGCAGTTCTTC. It translates to CATSRGDRGSYNEQFF. The entire variable domain, with the rest obtained from reference TRBV15 and TRBJ2-1, is as follows: DAMVIQNPRYQVTQFGKPVTLSCSQTLNHNVMYWYQQKSSQAPKLLFHYYDKDFNNEADTPDNFQSRRPNTSFCFLDIRSPGLGDTAMYLCATSRGDRGSYNEQFFGPGTRLTVL.

The chain is built from TRBV4-1 and TRBJ1-5; D gene uncertain. This CDR3 is built from 14 residues. The germline gives CDR1 MGHRA, CDR2 YSYEKL. Trimming cost V 4 bases and J 7 bases, with 14 bases left between them. Here the CDR3 reads CASSLKGLQQPQHF. In DNA form, the CDR3 reads TGCGCCAGCAGCCTTAAGGGTTTACAACAGCCCCAGCATTTT.

A note on this clone: A read error may account for a junction end that differs from germline. The chain employs TRBV6-1 and TRBJ2-1; no reliable D call. From germline, CDR1 is MNHNS and CDR2 SASEGT. The CDR3 spans 13 residues. Here the CDR3 reads CASNEQTYNEQFF. The CDR3 DNA reads as TGTGCCAGCAATGAACAGACCTACAATGAGCAGTTCTTC.

The V gene is TRBV5-6, the J gene TRBJ1-1; D is undetermined. Trimming stripped 0 bases from V and 11 bases from J, with 17 bases between. Germline V gene lookup returns CDR1 SGHDT and CDR2 YYEEEE. This CDR3 is built from 14 residues. CDR3 protein: CASSLDNSGGWAFF. The CDR3 region has the DNA TGTGCCAGCAGCTTGGACAATAGCGGTGGGTGGGCTTTCTTT. Using reference TRBV5-6 and TRBJ1-1 for the parts outside the CDR3, the full variable domain is DAGVTQSPTHLIKTRGQQVTLRCSPKSGHDTVSWYQQALGQGPQFIFQYYEEEERQRGNFPDRFSGHQFPNYSSELNVNALLLGDSALYLCASSLDNSGGWAFFGQGTRLTVV.

The rearrangement links TRBV10-2 to TRBJ2-7, with D perhaps matching TRBD1 or TRBD2 (6 bases each). Germline CDR1 and CDR2: WSHSY and SAAADI. Trimming took 0 bases from V and 5 from J, leaving 17 bases between them. This CDR3 is 16 amino acids long. The CDR3 bases are TGCGCCAGCAGTGAGTCGAAAAATCGGGGGCTTAACGAGCAGTACTTC. Its translation: CASSESKNRGLNEQYF.

CDR3 coding DNA: TGTGCCAGCAGTTCCCCCGTGAGGGGCGGAGAGACCCAGTACTTC. Its protein is CASSSPVRGGETQYF. The chain is built from TRBV28 and TRBJ2-5; either TRBD1 or TRBD2 may supply D (5 bases each). Germline V lookup: CDR1 MDHEN, CDR2 SYDVKM. V was cut by 4 bases and J by 4 bases, with 16 bases left in between. The CDR3 is 15 residues long.

The chain recombines TRBV2 with TRBJ1-5, with D unclear. Trimming stripped 0 bases from V and 4 bases from J, with 7 bases between. The CDR3 extends over 14 amino acids. Germline V gene sequence: CDR1 SNHLY, CDR2 FYNNEI. CDR3 coding DNA: TGTGCCAGCAGTGAAGCGCGGGCTAATCAGCCCCAGCATTTT. This translates into CASSEARANQPQHF.

The chain joins TRBV7-6 to TRBJ1-1, with a possible D match to TRBD1 (6 bases). The CDR3 length is 16 residues. V lost 4 bases, J lost 1 base, and 16 bases lay in between. Germline V lookup: CDR1 SGHVS, CDR2 FNYEAQ. CDR3 nucleotide sequence: TGTGCCAGCAGCTCCGCCTGGGGGCTGGGGAACACTGAAGCTTTCTTT. Residues: CASSSAWGLGNTEAFF.

The J gene is TRBJ2-3, the V gene TRBV19; D possibly corresponds to TRBD2 (5 bases). Germline CDR1 LNHDA, CDR2 SQIVND (reference sequence). V was clipped by 3 bases and J by 3 bases, with 13 bases between them. The CDR3 is 15 amino acids. The CDR3 region is CASSISGFKTDTQYF. CDR3 nucleotide sequence: TGTGCCAGTAGTATTTCGGGGTTTAAGACAGATACGCAGTATTTT.

This chain joins TRBV14 and TRBJ2-1; the D is unclear. The CDR3 covers 14 residues. V shed 2 bases and J shed 10 bases, with 15 bases lying between them. CDR1 is SGHDN, CDR2 FVKESK, per germline. CDR3 sequence: CASSQKFNAREQFF. CDR3 bases: TGTGCCAGCAGCCAAAAATTTAACGCCAGGGAGCAGTTCTTC.

The chain couples TRBV12-5 to TRBJ2-5, with 12 nucleotides matching TRBD1. Trimming took 6 bases from V and 3 from J; bases not matched to a gene: 2. The CDR3 covers 14 residues. Germline-derived CDR1 and CDR2 are LGHNT and FRNRAP. CDR3: CASGGTGGEETQYF. DNA for the CDR3: TGTGCTAGTGGAGGGACAGGGGGCGAAGAGACCCAGTACTTC.

V is TRBV23-1 and J is TRBJ2-5; the match to TRBD1 covers 9 bases. TRBV23-1 is assigned to the ORF class and has an uncertain function. J lost 5 bases, V lost 6 bases, and 19 bases had no gene match. This CDR3 comprises 18 residues. The CDR3 reads CASRGPGDRARWEETQYF. CDR3 sequence (DNA): TGCGCCAGCAGGGGGCCCGGGGACAGGGCGAGATGGGAGGAGACCCAGTACTTC.

The rearrangement links TRBV2 to TRBJ1-2; D uncertain. This CDR3 spans 15 amino acids. CDR1 is SNHLY, CDR2 FYNNEI, per germline. Trimming shortened V by 2 bases and J by 4 bases, and 14 bases separated the two germline ends. This CDR3 reads CASSEWAALFYGYTF. As DNA, the CDR3 is TGTGCCAGCAGTGAATGGGCAGCCCTTTTCTATGGCTACACCTTC.

A note on this clone: The junction differs from germline at one of its ends, possibly a read error. V is TRBV19 and J is TRBJ1-5, with TRBD1 identical over 7 bases. Germline V CDR1 and CDR2: LNHDA, SQIVND (reference sequence). This CDR3 contains 15 residues. DNA of the CDR3: TGTGCCAGTAGTTCAAGGAGGGACAGCACTCAGCCCCAGCATTTT. Its translation: CASSSRRDSTQPQHF.

A word on this clone: At one end the junction does not follow the germline gene, possibly because of a read error. J is TRBJ1-1 and V is TRBV7-9; possible D gene TRBD1, 5 bases. This CDR3 contains 14 residues. Per the germline V gene, CDR1 is SEHNR and CDR2 is FQNEAQ (reference sequence). For the CDR3, the DNA is TGTGCCAGCAGCCTAGCCGGGACTAACACTGAAGCTTTCTTT. This sequence encodes CASSLAGTNTEAFF.

The chain joins TRBV5-1 to TRBJ1-3; D possibly corresponds to TRBD1 (5 bases). Germline assignment: CDR1 SGHRS and CDR2 YFSETQ. The CDR3 runs to 16 residues. V shed 5 bases and J shed 1 base, with 16 bases lying between them. The CDR3 coding sequence is TGCGCCAGCAGTCCCTCGGGACCGGTATCTGGAAACACCATATATTTT. The encoded protein is CASSPSGPVSGNTIYF.

The CDR3 loop is CASSQDRGSIYEQYF. The CDR3 coding sequence is TGTGCCAGCAGCCAGGACAGGGGGAGTATCTACGAGCAGTACTTC. V usage is TRBV5-4 and J usage is TRBJ2-7; TRBD1 agrees at 10 bases. Germline-derived CDR1 and CDR2 are SGHNT and YYREEE (reference sequence). V dropped 4 bases and J dropped 3; count of bases not matched to a gene: 7. CDR3 length equals 15 residues.

This sequence joins TRBV5-1 and TRBJ2-1; 10 positions agree with TRBD2. Trimming cost V 4 bases and J 8 bases; bases outside gene matches: 15. The CDR3 sequence is 17 residues long. Germline V gene data show CDR1 as SGHRS and CDR2 as YFSETQ. For the CDR3, the DNA is TGCGCCAGCAGCATTGGCGGCTCTAGCGGGAGCTTCGATGAGCAGTTCTTC. Protein product: CASSIGGSSGSFDEQFF. Variable domain in full (rest from reference TRBV5-1 and TRBJ2-1): KAGVTQTPRYLIKTRGQQVTLSCSPISGHRSVSWYQQTPGQGLQFLFEYFSETQRNKGNFPGRFSGRQFSNSRSEMNVSTLELGDSALYLCASSIGGSSGSFDEQFFGPGTRLTVL.

The chain has TRBV15 and TRBJ1-1; TRBD1 matches 8 bases. CDR1 is LNHNV, CDR2 YYDKDF, per germline (reference sequence). The CDR3 runs 15 residues. J was trimmed by 7 bases and V by 0 bases; bases with no gene match: 7. Here the CDR3 DNA reads TGTGCCACCAGCAGAGATCAGGGGGCGTTTTTTGAAGCTTTCTTT. Translation gives CATSRDQGAFFEAFF.

This chain connects TRBV27 to TRBJ2-7, with D unresolved. There are 14 residues in the CDR3. Germline V CDR1 and CDR2: MNHEY, SMNVEV (reference sequence). The V end lost 8 bases, the J end lost 1 base, and 15 bases lay between the germline ends. The CDR3 coding sequence is TGTGCCAGCCGCATGGTGGCAGTTTCCTACGAGCAGTACTTC. Its protein product is CASRMVAVSYEQYF.

This chain joins TRBV2 and TRBJ2-7; D remains ambiguous. V was clipped by 6 bases and J by 6 bases, with 18 bases between them. CDR3 length equals 14 residues. The V gene's germline CDR1 is SNHLY and CDR2 FYNNEI. CDR3 nucleotides: TGTGCCAGCAGAGGCTCCTCTTCGGTCTCCGAGCAGTACTTC. Amino acid sequence: CASRGSSSVSEQYF.

This clone has only one observation. The J gene is TRBJ1-2, the V gene TRBV18, with 7 bases that match TRBD1. V dropped 1 base and J dropped 0; count of bases not matched to a gene: 2. The CDR3 runs 15 residues. CDR1 and CDR2 from the germline V gene are KGHSH and LQKENI. CDR3 protein: CASSPRTGPNYGYTF. In nucleotides, the CDR3 is TGTGCCAGCTCACCACGGACAGGTCCTAACTATGGCTACACCTTC.

In the case of this clone: The sample has other DNA sequences that encode this CDR3 too. The chain uses TRBV9 and TRBJ2-1; 10 bases match TRBD2. Germline V gene sequence: CDR1 SGDLS, CDR2 YYNGEE. The CDR3 consists of 15 residues. The V gene end was trimmed by 3 bases and the J gene end by 0 bases; junction bases not matched to a gene: 0. The CDR3 DNA sequence: TGTGCCAGCAGCGCTAGCGGGAGCTCCTACAATGAGCAGTTCTTC. This sequence encodes CASSASGSSYNEQFF.

The V and J genes are TRBV6-5 and TRBJ1-2; TRBD1 might be the D (5 bases). V was shortened by 8 bases and J by 7 bases, with 23 bases between the two germline ends. This CDR3 is built from 15 residues. Germline-derived CDR1 and CDR2 are MNHEY and SVGAGI. The CDR3 spells CASGPNVQGAAGYTF. CDR3 in DNA: TGTGCCAGCGGCCCCAACGTGCAGGGAGCTGCTGGCTACACCTTC.

The genes are TRBV28 and TRBJ1-5; 8 bases fit TRBD1. Per the germline V gene, CDR1 is MDHEN and CDR2 is SYDVKM. V gave up 8 bases and J gave up 3 bases; unmatched junction bases: 6. There are 14 residues in the CDR3. Here the CDR3 DNA reads TGTGCCAGCCTGGGACAGGCTCTCAATCAGCCCCAGCATTTT. Translation gives CASLGQALNQPQHF.

The chain couples TRBV18 to TRBJ2-2; 9 bases fit TRBD2. Germline CDR1 reads KGHSH; CDR2 reads LQKENI. J was trimmed by 3 bases and V by 5 bases; bases with no gene match: 4. The CDR3 loop spans 15 amino acids. The CDR3 here is CASSRSGGYTGELFF. DNA for the CDR3: TGTGCCAGCTCAAGAAGCGGGGGGTACACCGGGGAGCTGTTTTTT. The full variable domain, its missing parts supplied by reference TRBV18 and TRBJ2-2, is NAGVMQNPRHLVRRRGQEARLRCSPMKGHSHVYWYRQLPEEGLKFMVYLQKENIIDESGMPKERFSAEFPKEGPSILRIQQVVRGDSAAYFCASSRSGGYTGELFFGEGSRLTVL.

The CDR3 sequence is CASKGPSLTEAFF. The CDR3 coding sequence is TGTGCCAGTAAAGGCCCTTCACTGACTGAAGCTTTCTTT. The chain combines TRBV19 with TRBJ1-1; D gene unclear. Germline lookup yields CDR1 LNHDA and CDR2 SQIVND (reference sequence). The CDR3 runs to 13 residues. V was cut by 7 bases and J by 5 bases, with 14 bases left in between. Full variable domain (remainder filled in from reference TRBV19 and TRBJ1-1): DGGITQSPKYLFRKEGQNVTLSCEQNLNHDAMYWYRQDPGQGLRLIYYSQIVNDFQKGDIAEGYSVSREKKESFPLTVTSAQKNPTAFYLCASKGPSLTEAFFGQGTRLTVV.

This sequence joins TRBV11-3 and TRBJ2-7, with D possibly TRBD1 on 5 matching bases. The CDR3 sequence is 13 residues long. The germline V gene has CDR1 SGHNT and CDR2 YENEEA. V lost 5 bases, J lost 2 bases, and 10 bases lay in between. The CDR3 protein is CASSPGAPYEQYF. As DNA, the CDR3 is TGTGCCAGCAGCCCTGGGGCCCCCTACGAGCAGTACTTC.

The V and J genes are TRBV27 and TRBJ1-1, with 7 bases fitting TRBD1. Per germline, CDR1 MNHEY and CDR2 SMNVEV (reference sequence). This CDR3 contains 15 residues. Unmatched junction bases numbered 8, after V lost 6 bases and J lost 1 base. DNA of the CDR3: TGTGCCAGCAGACCAACGACAGGGTCGAACACTGAAGCTTTCTTT. Protein product: CASRPTTGSNTEAFF.

This chain connects TRBV9 to TRBJ2-7; D unresolved. With 1 base removed from V and 5 bases from J, the gap between germline ends came to 10 bases. CDR1 and CDR2 from the germline V gene are SGDLS and YYNGEE. The CDR3 is made up of 13 amino acids. CDR3 DNA: TGTGCCAGCAGCGTAAGCCTAGATAACGAGCAGTACTTC. This codes for CASSVSLDNEQYF. The full variable domain, rest sourced from reference TRBV9 and TRBJ2-7, is DSGVTQTPKHLITATGQRVTLRCSPRSGDLSVYWYQQSLDQGLQFLIQYYNGEERAKGNILERFSAQQFPDLHSELNLSSLELGDSALYFCASSVSLDNEQYFGPGTRLTVT.

This chain joins TRBV7-2 and TRBJ2-2; D is ambiguous. The V and J ends lost 4 bases and 6 bases respectively, with 12 bases between them. The CDR3 sequence is 14 residues long. Germline CDR1 reads SGHTA; CDR2 reads FQGNSA. CDR3 in DNA: TGTGCCAGCAGCTCCCCGTTTTCCGCCGGGGAGCTGTTTTTT. Its translation: CASSSPFSAGELFF.